This entry concerns a single TCR beta chain. Unmatched junction bases numbered 12, after V lost 10 bases and J lost 0 bases. Per germline, CDR1 SNHLY and CDR2 FYNNEI. The CDR3 extends over 16 amino acids. This record comes from a study of blood T cell repertoires in COVID-19. Whole-study context: Whether acute or convalescent, the COVID-19 samples came from the United States, Italy and Spain.

The protocol was immunoSEQ multiplex PCR, while the TCRdb copy is restricted to in-frame clones and leaves out a portion. The sample includes roughly 250,000 clones, over 75% seen only once; the top ten take roughly 2.5%. The sequence was collected from a young woman who had recovered from COVID-19. Sequencing was performed on PBMCs or T cells enriched from blood (not recorded which). J is TRBJ1-3 and V is TRBV2; 7 bases are shared with TRBD1. The DNA for the CDR3 is TGTGCCACCAGATTCGACAGGGAAGACTCTGGAAACACCATATATTTT. As protein: CATRFDREDSGNTIYF.